The following is a T cell receptor (beta chain) sequence with its context. No antigen is known for it. The data originate from a study of cytotoxic CD8 clonotypes in ibrutinib-treated CLL. Looking at the study overall: Researchers reported about 10 relapsed/refractory and approximately 16 treatment-naive patients, about 17 of them IGHV unmutated.

With sequencing, the targeted depth ranged from 1 in 200,000 to 1 in 1 million T cells. Clones were sequenced by immunoSEQ multiplex PCR, and TCRdb holds only the in-frame ones, with some missing. The sample has fewer than 200,000 clones, about four fifths seen once. Study findings and constraints: Clonality at baseline surpassed age-matched healthy donors and tracked circulating CD8+ T-cell counts.

Germline V lookup: CDR1 SEHNR, CDR2 FQNEAQ (reference sequence). Trimming removed 5 bases at V and 3 bases at J, with 13 bases between. The CDR3 covers 14 residues. The rearrangement joins TRBV7-9 to TRBJ1-1, with D tentatively TRBD1 (6 bases). This receptor was identified in a human donor with chronic lymphocytic leukemia. Sequencing was performed on PBMCs, taken after 24 months of ibrutinib treatment. Written as DNA, the CDR3 is TGTGCCAGCAGCGTCGCCCAGGGGCACACTGAAGCTTTCTTT. Translation gives CASSVAQGHTEAFF.